This is a list of T cell receptor beta chains from one sample in a study of CD8+ T cells in alopecia areata. Profiled with immunoSEQ multiplex PCR; TCRdb holds only in-frame clones, not every one. The table lists approximately 150,000 clones, 55% of them singletons. The material sequenced was CD4+ T cells sorted from blood. All receptors come from a human donor in good health. Both conserved end residues are part of each CDR3. A D gene is named only where the DNA matches it firmly. Some rows have no size entry. The others give once, few or many, or a class for an expanded clone.

D | J | size | V | CDR3 | DNA
NA | TRBJ2-7 | few | TRBV29-1 | CSGRSGISYEQYF | TGCAGCGGTCGGTCTGGTATCTCCTACGAGCAGTACTTC
TRBD1 | TRBJ2-7 | NA | TRBV11-2 | CASSPNDRGDYEQYF | TGTGCCAGCAGCCCTAATGACAGGGGAGACTACGAGCAGTACTTC
TRBD2 | TRBJ2-5 | NA | TRBV14 | CASSLGLAGGETQYF | TGTGCCAGCAGCCTGGGACTAGCGGGAGGAGAGACCCAGTACTTC
NA | TRBJ1-5 | NA | TRBV30 | CAWSVGQGNQPQHF | TGTGCCTGGAGTGTAGGGCAGGGGAATCAGCCCCAGCATTTT
TRBD1 | TRBJ2-1 | NA | TRBV7-9 | CASSQGQGYNEQFF | TGTGCCAGCAGCCAGGGACAGGGATACAATGAGCAGTTCTTC
TRBD1 | TRBJ2-5 | NA | TRBV11-2 | CASSRDRGETQYF | TGTGCCAGCAGCAGGGACAGGGGAGAGACCCAGTACTTC
NA | TRBJ1-2 | once | TRBV29-1 | CSVGRQATNYGYTF | TGCAGCGTTGGCCGACAGGCGACTAACTATGGCTACACCTTC
NA | TRBJ2-1 | NA | TRBV25-1 | CASSVAGTDNEQFF | TGTGCCAGCAGTGTTGCAGGGACCGACAATGAGCAGTTCTTC
NA | TRBJ2-1 | NA | TRBV19 | CASSITSHEQFF | TGTGCCAGTAGTATTACTAGCCATGAGCAGTTCTTC
TRBD2 | TRBJ2-1 | few | TRBV30 | CAWSVLLAGLNEQFF | TGTGCCTGGAGTGTACTACTAGCGGGGCTAAATGAGCAGTTCTTC
NA | TRBJ1-4 | NA | TRBV6-5 | CASRWQGSEKLFF | TGTGCCAGCCGGTGGCAGGGGAGTGAAAAACTGTTTTTT
NA | TRBJ1-3 | few | TRBV11-2 | CASEEGSGNTIYF | TGTGCCAGTGAGGAGGGATCTGGAAACACCATATATTTT
NA | TRBJ1-2 | NA | TRBV29-1 | CSVAEIYGYTF | TGCAGCGTTGCCGAGATCTATGGCTACACCTTC
NA | TRBJ2-1 | NA | TRBV5-1 | CASSPDERRLTEQFF | TGCGCCAGCAGCCCGGACGAGCGCAGGTTGACTGAGCAGTTCTTC
NA | TRBJ2-5 | few | TRBV12-5 | CASGSQEGTQYF | TGTGCTAGTGGTTCACAGGAGGGGACCCAGTACTTC
TRBD2 | TRBJ2-1 | few | TRBV15 | CATSRDRTGGSYNEQFF | TGTGCCACCAGCAGAGATCGGACGGGAGGGTCCTACAATGAGCAGTTCTTC
NA | TRBJ2-1 | NA | TRBV29-1 | CSVREQQNYNEQFF | TGCAGCGTGAGGGAGCAGCAGAACTACAATGAGCAGTTCTTC
TRBD1 | TRBJ1-2 | NA | TRBV2 | CASTLRTGAYTF | TGTGCCAGCACCTTAAGGACAGGGGCCTACACCTTC
TRBD1 | TRBJ1-2 | once | TRBV29-1 | CSVGQGASYGYTF | TGCAGCGTTGGACAGGGGGCGAGCTATGGCTACACCTTC
TRBD1 | TRBJ2-7 | NA | TRBV29-1 | CSCRGTYEQYF | TGCAGTTGCAGGGGGACCTACGAGCAGTACTTC
NA | TRBJ1-1 | few | TRBV5-6 | CASSLGQGQTEAFF | TGTGCCAGCAGCTTGGGGCAGGGTCAGACTGAAGCTTTCTTT
NA | TRBJ1-1 | NA | TRBV5-1 | CASSLVVNTEAFF | TGCGCCAGCAGCTTGGTGGTGAACACTGAAGCTTTCTTT
NA | TRBJ2-6 | few | TRBV5-1 | CASSSGHRNSGANVLTF | TGCGCCAGCAGTTCGGGACACCGTAACTCTGGGGCCAACGTCCTGACTTTC
NA | TRBJ2-1 | NA | TRBV25-1 | CASCRPGSEQFF | TGTGCCAGCTGTAGACCGGGGAGTGAGCAGTTCTTC
TRBD1 | TRBJ1-2 | NA | TRBV29-1 | CSVAGTAYGYTF | TGCAGCGTTGCCGGGACAGCTTATGGCTACACCTTC
TRBD2 | TRBJ2-2 | few | TRBV5-1 | CASTRTSGSLNTGELFF | TGCGCCAGCACCCGGACTAGCGGATCATTGAACACCGGGGAGCTGTTTTTT
NA | TRBJ1-4 | few | TRBV6-6 | CASSGREEKLFF | TGTGCCAGCAGTGGCAGAGAAGAAAAACTGTTTTTT
NA | TRBJ2-5 | NA | TRBV2 | CASSPRRTQETQYF | TGTGCCAGCAGTCCCCGACGGACCCAAGAGACCCAGTACTTC
NA | TRBJ2-5 | NA | TRBV7-2 | CASSLGPGETQYF | TGTGCCAGCAGCTTAGGACCAGGGGAGACCCAGTACTTC
NA | TRBJ2-5 | NA | TRBV7-6 | CASEGRETQYF | TGTGCCAGCGAGGGGCGGGAGACCCAGTACTTC
NA | TRBJ2-7 | NA | TRBV4-1 | CASSQVSGEQYF | TGCGCCAGCAGCCAAGTGTCGGGGGAGCAGTACTTC
NA | TRBJ1-1 | NA | TRBV6-6 | CASSYQAGVNTEAFF | TGTGCCAGCAGTTACCAGGCAGGCGTTAACACTGAAGCTTTCTTT
NA | TRBJ2-3 | few | TRBV9 | CASSASEGTQYF | TGTGCCAGCAGCGCGTCTGAGGGCACGCAGTATTTT
NA | TRBJ2-5 | NA | TRBV29-1 | CSALPRAAQETQYF | TGCAGCGCCCTTCCCAGGGCAGCTCAAGAGACCCAGTACTTC
NA | TRBJ2-6 | NA | TRBV25-1 | CASSDLGDRANVLTF | TGTGCCAGCAGTGATTTGGGGGACAGGGCCAACGTCCTGACTTTC
TRBD1 | TRBJ2-7 | NA | TRBV10-3 | CAIRPKTGVGEQYF | TGTGCCATCAGACCCAAGACAGGGGTTGGTGAGCAGTACTTC
TRBD1 | TRBJ2-2 | NA | TRBV2 | CASRPGQGPGELFF | TGTGCCAGCAGACCGGGACAGGGGCCCGGGGAGCTGTTTTTT
NA | TRBJ1-4 | few | TRBV29-1 | CSVRDTSNEKLFF | TGCAGCGTTCGGGACACCTCTAATGAAAAACTGTTTTTT
NA | TRBJ2-7 | few | TRBV9 | CASSVYGSSYEQYF | TGTGCCAGCAGCGTGTACGGGAGCTCCTACGAGCAGTACTTC
NA | TRBJ2-3 | NA | TRBV15 | CATSGGVTDTQYF | TGTGCCACCAGCGGGGGAGTTACAGATACGCAGTATTTT
NA | TRBJ2-5 | NA | TRBV2 | CASNLRQETQYF | TGTGCCAGCAATCTGAGGCAAGAGACCCAGTACTTC
TRBD1 | TRBJ2-1 | NA | TRBV5-4 | CASSSTGGIEEQFF | TGTGCCAGCAGCAGTACAGGGGGAATCGAGGAGCAGTTCTTC
NA | TRBJ1-5 | NA | TRBV7-9 | CASSLAGGAGNQPQHF | TGTGCCAGCAGCTTAGCTGGTGGGGCGGGCAATCAGCCCCAGCATTTT
NA | TRBJ2-1 | NA | TRBV4-1 | CASSQGAMDEQFF | TGCGCCAGCAGCCAAGGGGCAATGGATGAGCAGTTCTTC
NA | TRBJ1-2 | few | TRBV29-1 | CSAGPKEGYTF | TGCAGCGCCGGGCCCAAGGAGGGCTACACCTTC
NA | TRBJ2-7 | few | TRBV29-1 | CSVRTLGYEQYF | TGCAGCGTTCGGACCCTGGGCTACGAGCAGTACTTC
TRBD1 | TRBJ1-5 | NA | TRBV13 | CASSRGQGNQPQHF | TGTGCCAGCAGCCGAGGACAGGGCAATCAGCCCCAGCATTTT
NA | TRBJ2-7 | NA | TRBV11-2 | CASSLPKEGTYEQYF | TGTGCCAGCAGCCTCCCAAAGGAGGGAACCTACGAGCAGTACTTC
NA | TRBJ2-5 | NA | TRBV4-1 | CASSQGGGKETQYF | TGCGCCAGCAGCCAAGGCGGCGGAAAGGAGACCCAGTACTTC
NA | TRBJ2-1 | few | TRBV7-2 | CASSFSQVQFF | TGTGCCAGCAGCTTTAGTCAGGTGCAGTTCTTC
NA | TRBJ1-3 | NA | TRBV30 | CAWSITENTIYF | TGTGCCTGGAGTATTACCGAGAACACCATATATTTT
TRBD1 | TRBJ1-5 | NA | TRBV6-5 | CASAADRGANQPQHF | TGTGCCAGCGCAGCGGACAGGGGGGCAAATCAGCCCCAGCATTTT
TRBD1 | TRBJ2-5 | NA | TRBV7-9 | CASSPGTGGKTQYF | TGTGCCAGCAGCCCCGGGACAGGGGGAAAGACCCAGTACTTC
NA | TRBJ2-3 | NA | TRBV5-4 | CASRDPGMADTQYF | TGTGCCAGCAGAGACCCAGGGATGGCAGATACGCAGTATTTT
NA | TRBJ2-1 | NA | TRBV15 | CATSRGGLVGNEQFF | TGTGCCACCAGCAGAGGGGGGCTAGTGGGCAATGAGCAGTTCTTC
NA | TRBJ2-7 | NA | TRBV30 | CAWSSGGAYEQYF | TGTGCCTGGAGTTCCGGGGGTGCGTACGAGCAGTACTTC
NA | TRBJ2-5 | few | TRBV6-6 | CASSEGRTAQYF | TGTGCCAGCAGTGAGGGGAGGACCGCCCAGTACTTC
NA | TRBJ2-1 | NA | TRBV4-2 | CASSFMRDGYNEQFF | TGTGCCAGCAGCTTTATGAGGGATGGCTACAATGAGCAGTTCTTC
NA | TRBJ1-2 | NA | TRBV15 | CATSRGRGVRGYTF | TGTGCCACCAGCAGAGGACGGGGAGTGAGAGGCTACACCTTC